This T cell receptor (beta chain) is drawn from a study of cytomegalovirus exposure and HLA in healthy donors. CDR1 and CDR2 (germline): SGHRS, YFSETQ. Trimming removed 5 bases from V and 0 bases from J; junction bases left unmatched: 21. The CDR3 extends over 21 amino acids. Primers: 60 Vbeta forward and 13 Jbeta reverse. The assay was immunoSEQ multiplex PCR, and TCRdb's table has in-frame clones only and misses some. The table has about 86,000 clones, roughly 85% seen once. Sequenced sample: PBMCs. The source is a female donor in good health and CMV-seronegative. The chain has TRBV5-1 and TRBJ2-7, with 12 bases lining up with TRBD2. DNA for the CDR3: TGCGCCAGCAGGCTAGCGGGAGGGGGGCGGTCAACTTCTATGAGCTCCTACGAGCAGTACTTC. It is translated as CASRLAGGGRSTSMSSYEQYF. Using reference TRBV5-1 and TRBJ2-7 for the parts outside the CDR3, the full variable domain is KAGVTQTPRYLIKTRGQQVTLSCSPISGHRSVSWYQQTPGQGLQFLFEYFSETQRNKGNFPGRFSGRQFSNSRSEMNVSTLELGDSALYLCASRLAGGGRSTSMSSYEQYFGPGTRLTVT.